This T cell receptor (beta chain) derives from a study of control samples from healthy donors and cancer patients. This table comes from immunoSEQ multiplex PCR, and its TCRdb copy is limited to in-frame clones, with some not included. Of roughly 120,000 clones listed, 85% to 90% are singletons. The germline gives CDR1 LNHDA, CDR2 SQIVND (reference sequence). V lost 4 bases and J 2 bases, leaving 17 bases between the germline ends. The CDR3 length is 16 residues. Sequenced: PBMCs. The source is a woman between 50 and 59 years old with colorectal cancer. This sequence joins TRBV19 and TRBJ2-5, with a tentative D call TRBD2 (6 bases). The CDR3 DNA follows: TGTGCCAGTAGTAGCGGGAAGGGTCCCCCGCAAGAGACCCAGTACTTC. The encoded protein is CASSSGKGPPQETQYF.